Shown below are 13 T cell receptor beta chains from a single sample sequenced in a study of glioma-infiltrating T cells after dendritic cell vaccination. Time point given: after dendritic cell vaccination, including at tumor progression/relapse. The table came from immunoSEQ multiplex PCR; TCRdb's copy has only in-frame clones and leaves some out. The sample lists under 130,000 clones; around 89% were seen once. The sample in question was blood, obtained after dendritic cell vaccination. The receptor set was obtained from a human donor with glioblastoma.

The rearrangement uses TRBV2 and TRBJ1-1; 7 bases are shared with TRBD1. Germline V gene lookup returns CDR1 SNHLY and CDR2 FYNNEI. The CDR3 contains 14 residues. With 6 bases clipped from V and 4 bases from J, the junction kept 8 bases outside the gene matches. The CDR3 coding sequence is TGTGCCAGCAGAGGGACAGTTGGTGGCACTGAAGCTTTCTTT. Its protein product is CASRGTVGGTEAFF.

This chain joins TRBV6-1 and TRBJ1-2; 8 bases are shared with TRBD1. The CDR3 is 13 residues long. Germline CDR1 reads MNHNS; CDR2 reads SASEGT. Trimming at V came to 4 bases and at J to 8 bases, leaving 6 bases not matched to a gene. CDR3 DNA sequence: TGTGCCAGCAGTGTTACAGGGGGAAGAGGCTACACCTTC. The encoded protein is CASSVTGGRGYTF.

The rearrangement uses TRBV7-2 and TRBJ2-7; no definite D call. Germline CDR1 is SGHTA and CDR2 is FQGNSA. V lost 6 bases, J lost 0 bases, and 18 bases lay in between. The CDR3 runs 16 residues. CDR3 in DNA: TGTGCCAGCAGTTACAATCGAGAGGTACCCTCCTACGAGCAGTACTTC. Its translation: CASSYNREVPSYEQYF.

This chain uses TRBV29-1 with TRBJ1-1, with unresolved D. CDR1 and CDR2 from the germline V gene are SQVTM and ANQGSEA. CDR3 length: 13 amino acids. The V gene lost 3 bases and the J gene lost 2 bases, with 10 bases spanning the gap. DNA of the CDR3: TGCAGCGTTGACCTGGCGGGAAACACTGAAGCTTTCTTT. It is translated as CSVDLAGNTEAFF.

This clone was observed a single time. The chain combines TRBV19 with TRBJ1-5; D remains unclear. This CDR3 has 12 residues. The germline V and J ends were trimmed by 1 base and 6 bases, with 4 bases remaining between them. The germline V gene has CDR1 LNHDA and CDR2 SQIVND (reference sequence). CDR3 bases: TGTGCCAGTAGTATAGCCAGTCAGCCCCAGCATTTT. Translation: CASSIASQPQHF. The full variable domain, completed using reference TRBV19 and TRBJ1-5, is DGGITQSPKYLFRKEGQNVTLSCEQNLNHDAMYWYRQDPGQGLRLIYYSQIVNDFQKGDIAEGYSVSREKKESFPLTVTSAQKNPTAFYLCASSIASQPQHFGDGTRLSIL.

This sequence joins TRBV19 and TRBJ1-5; 11 bases match TRBD1. CDR3 length: 20 residues. The germline V gene has CDR1 LNHDA and CDR2 SQIVND (reference sequence). V lost 10 bases to trimming and J lost 0 bases; unmatched junction nucleotides: 20. The CDR3 loop reads CATKGRIRDRGAYSNQPQHF. CDR3 coding DNA: TGTGCCACCAAAGGGAGAATCCGGGACAGGGGGGCTTATAGCAATCAGCCCCAGCATTTT. Using reference TRBV19 and TRBJ1-5 for the parts outside the CDR3, the full variable domain is DGGITQSPKYLFRKEGQNVTLSCEQNLNHDAMYWYRQDPGQGLRLIYYSQIVNDFQKGDIAEGYSVSREKKESFPLTVTSAQKNPTAFYLCATKGRIRDRGAYSNQPQHFGDGTRLSIL.

This clone was seen more than once but under ten times. The DNA for the CDR3 is TGTGCCAGCAGCCGGCCTGTAGGACTAGCGGGTAGCTCCTACGAGCAGTACTTC. It encodes CASSRPVGLAGSSYEQYF. The chain combines TRBV11-3 with TRBJ2-7, with 11 positions matching TRBD2. Per germline, CDR1 SGHNT and CDR2 YENEEA. The length of the CDR3 is 18 residues. The J segment lost 0 bases and the V segment lost 5 bases, leaving 12 bases of the junction unmatched.

V gene TRBV2 combines with J gene TRBJ2-7; no clear D gene. V was cut by 4 bases and J by 0 bases, with 10 bases left in between. There are 14 residues in the CDR3. Per germline, CDR1 SNHLY and CDR2 FYNNEI. The CDR3 reads CASSVAPLSYEQYF. The CDR3 DNA is TGTGCCAGCAGTGTAGCTCCTCTCTCCTACGAGCAGTACTTC.

This clone was detected only once. The chain links TRBV6-1 to TRBJ1-6; 9 bases line up with TRBD1. Germline-derived CDR1 and CDR2 are MNHNS and SASEGT. This CDR3 comprises 16 residues. V lost 2 bases to trimming and J lost 7 bases; unmatched junction nucleotides: 6. The CDR3 bases are TGTGCCAGCAGTGAATACAGGGGGCACGACAATTCACCCCTCCACTTT. Protein sequence: CASSEYRGHDNSPLHF.

This chain links TRBV6-1 with TRBJ2-7; D unclear. From germline, CDR1 is MNHNS and CDR2 SASEGT. V was cut by 2 bases and J by 7 bases, with 12 bases left in between. This CDR3 has 13 amino acids. CDR3 in amino acids: CASSELAPPEQYF. CDR3 DNA sequence: TGTGCCAGCAGTGAACTCGCGCCCCCGGAGCAGTACTTC.

The chain employs TRBV30 and TRBJ1-4, with D possibly being TRBD1 (6 bases). CDR1 is GTSNPN, CDR2 SVGIG, per germline (reference sequence). The length of the CDR3 is 16 residues. The V gene lost 7 bases and the J gene lost 8 bases, with 26 bases spanning the gap. CDR3 amino acids: CAFPPAAGRGGEKLFF. CDR3 DNA sequence: TGTGCCTTCCCCCCTGCTGCCGGCAGGGGTGGGGAAAAACTGTTTTTT. Variable domain in full (rest from reference TRBV30 and TRBJ1-4): SQTIHQWPATLVQPVGSPLSLECTVEGTSNPNLYWYRQAAGRGLQLLFYSVGIGQISSEVPQNLSASRPQDRQFILSSKKLLLSDSGFYLCAFPPAAGRGGEKLFFGSGTQLSVL.

This clone was detected a few times. This chain joins TRBV19 and TRBJ1-2; D unclear. The CDR3 has 13 residues. Trimming shortened V by 5 bases and J by 0 bases, and 7 bases separated the two germline ends. CDR1 and CDR2 (germline): LNHDA, SQIVND (reference sequence). The CDR3 DNA follows: TGTGCCAGTAGTTTCGAGGCTAACTATGGCTACACCTTC. It translates to CASSFEANYGYTF.

This chain connects TRBV5-1 to TRBJ2-1; D is uncertain. The CDR3 consists of 13 residues. Germline loops: CDR1 SGHRS, CDR2 YFSETQ. V was pared by 0 bases and J by 4 bases, with 5 bases between. This CDR3 is CASSLDRYNEQFF. The CDR3 nucleotides are TGCGCCAGCAGCTTGGATAGATACAATGAGCAGTTCTTC.